One and the same sample provided the 22 T cell receptor beta chains below, sequenced in a study of T cell repertoires in cytomegalovirus infection. TCRdb re-analysed the reads in MiXCR, keeping a single row per CDR3 protein. The repertoire holds approximately 700,000 distinct CDR3 sequences, with roughly a third as singletons. Material for sequencing was PBMCs. The receptors were sampled from a human donor in good health (CMV status not recorded). Some clones in this sample may be carry-over from other donors' samples.

The chain is built from TRBV19 and TRBJ2-2; D is ambiguous. Per the germline V gene, CDR1 is LNHDA and CDR2 is SQIVND (reference sequence). V was trimmed by 8 bases and J by 3 bases, leaving 16 bases between them. The CDR3 contains 15 residues. The CDR3, as DNA: TGTGCCAGTGGATCGGTAAGGGCGGACACCGGGGAGCTGTTTTTT. Its translation is CASGSVRADTGELFF. The complete variable domain, with remaining parts taken from reference TRBV19 and TRBJ2-2, reads DGGITQSPKYLFRKEGQNVTLSCEQNLNHDAMYWYRQDPGQGLRLIYYSQIVNDFQKGDIAEGYSVSREKKESFPLTVTSAQKNPTAFYLCASGSVRADTGELFFGEGSRLTVL.

At least ten counts were recorded for this clonotype. The V call is TRBV7-8, the J call TRBJ2-5; D gene ambiguous. V lost 5 bases, J lost 2 bases, and 18 bases lay in between. Per germline, CDR1 SGHVS and CDR2 FQNEAQ. The CDR3 is 16 residues long. The CDR3 sequence: CASSHPVRSLQETQYF. The DNA for the CDR3 is TGTGCCAGCAGCCATCCGGTGAGAAGCTTACAAGAGACCCAGTACTTC.

Notes on this clonotype: The junction and the germline gene differ at one end; a read error may be behind it. This chain uses TRBV4-1 with TRBJ2-1; 10 bases match TRBD2. Germline values: CDR1 MGHRA, CDR2 YSYEKL. The CDR3 runs to 21 residues. CDR3 residues: CASSPVDLAGVLVPSYNEQFF. The CDR3 bases are TGTGCCAGCAGCCCAGTCGATCTAGCGGGGGTGCTTGTCCCCTCCTACAATGAGCAGTTCTTC.

The rearrangement links TRBV28 to TRBJ1-1; TRBD1 might be the D (6 bases). Germline-derived CDR1 and CDR2 are MDHEN and SYDVKM. The germline V and J ends were trimmed by 5 bases and 4 bases, with 11 bases remaining between them. This CDR3 comprises 13 residues. The CDR3 DNA is TGTGCCAGCAGTAGGGGGATGGGCACTGAAGCTTTCTTT. Translated, it gives CASSRGMGTEAFF. The variable domain in full, completed from reference TRBV28 and TRBJ1-1, reads DVKVTQSSRYLVKRTGEKVFLECVQDMDHENMFWYRQDPGLGLRLIYFSYDVKMKEKGDIPEGYSVSREKKERFSLILESASTNQTSMYLCASSRGMGTEAFFGQGTRLTVV.

This clonotype showed up many times. This chain joins TRBV19 and TRBJ2-7; TRBD1 agrees at 7 bases. From germline, CDR1 is LNHDA and CDR2 SQIVND (reference sequence). J lost 3 bases, V lost 3 bases, and 2 bases had no gene match. The CDR3 is made up of 13 amino acids. Here the CDR3 DNA reads TGTGCCAGTAGTATTCGACAGGGCTACGAGCAGTACTTC. This codes for CASSIRQGYEQYF.

The rearrangement joins TRBV7-2 to TRBJ2-5, with 11 nucleotides matching TRBD1. The CDR3 consists of 16 residues. Trimming removed 5 bases from V and 6 bases from J; junction bases left unmatched: 11. The V gene's germline CDR1 is SGHTA and CDR2 FQGNSA. The CDR3 region has the DNA TGTGCCAGCAGCCCCCCACGTGGGACAGGGGGAAAGACCCAGTACTTC. It specifies CASSPPRGTGGKTQYF.

This chain uses TRBV6-6 with TRBJ2-3, with TRBD2 matching over 7 bases. V lost 6 bases and J lost 5; bases outside the gene matches: 14. Germline CDR1 is MNHNY and CDR2 is SVGAGI (reference sequence). This CDR3 is 16 amino acids long. The CDR3 DNA reads as TGTGCCAGCAGCATAACCGGGAGGTTTGGCATAGATACGCAGTATTTT. Translating gives CASSITGRFGIDTQYF.

This clonotype was counted a few times. This rearrangement joins TRBV4-2 to TRBJ2-3; 12 bases are shared with TRBD2. The V segment lost 3 bases and the J segment 6 bases; nucleotides outside the gene matches: 4. Germline V lookup: CDR1 LGHNA, CDR2 YNFKEQ. The CDR3 is 15 residues long. CDR3 loop: CASSHSSGGADTQYF. In DNA, the CDR3 is TGTGCCAGCAGCCACTCTAGCGGGGGGGCCGATACGCAGTATTTT.

This clonotype was detected only a few times. V and J are TRBV11-2 and TRBJ1-4; D is undetermined. The V end lost 1 base, the J end lost 7 bases, and 13 bases lay between the germline ends. The CDR3 is made up of 15 amino acids. Germline values: CDR1 SGHAT, CDR2 FQNNGV. CDR3 sequence: CASSLAGPLGEKLFF. CDR3 sequence (DNA): TGTGCCAGCAGCTTAGCAGGACCCCTGGGTGAAAAACTGTTTTTT.

On this clonotype: The junction departs from germline at one end; a sequencing error may be responsible. The CDR3 nucleotides read TGTACCAGCATCCCCCCTGGGCCAGGGGGAAGCACCTTC. The encoded protein is CTSIPPGPGGSTF. The rearrangement uses TRBV28 and TRBJ1-2; 7 positions match TRBD1. The CDR3 is 13 residues long. Germline CDR1 and CDR2: MDHEN and SYDVKM.

Comments on this clonotype: A much larger clonotype is one base distant, so this may be a read error. V gene TRBV6-6 combines with J gene TRBJ2-5; 10 bases match TRBD2. CDR1 MNHNY and CDR2 SVGAGI come from the germline V gene (reference sequence). Losses at the gene ends were 6 bases for V and 5 bases for J; bases not matched to a gene: 12. CDR3 size: 16 residues. CDR3 protein: CASRTSGRNAYETQYF. The CDR3 region has the DNA TGTGCCAGCAGGACTAGCGGGCGAAACGCCTACGAGACCCAGTACTTC.

V is TRBV6-5 and J is TRBJ2-3; 9 bases line up with TRBD1. The CDR3 is made up of 17 amino acids. Germline values: CDR1 MNHEY, CDR2 SVGAGI. V was pared by 1 base and J by 5 bases, with 10 bases of the junction left unmatched. This CDR3 is CASSYYSGTGSVDTQYF. In DNA, the CDR3 is TGTGCCAGCAGTTACTATTCCGGGACAGGGAGTGTAGATACGCAGTATTTT.

This chain's CDR3 is CASSFRTGEKLFF. Here the CDR3 DNA reads TGTGCCAGCAGCTTCCGGACAGGAGAAAAACTGTTTTTT. This chain links TRBV7-2 with TRBJ1-4; TRBD1 matches at 7 bases. Germline assignment: CDR1 SGHTA and CDR2 FQGNSA. The V segment lost 3 bases and the J segment 8 bases; nucleotides outside the gene matches: 3. The CDR3 sequence is 13 residues long.

This clonotype was observed a few times. CDR3 in DNA: TGTGCCAGCAGCCTAGGGGGGACAGGGAGTGAAAAACTGTTTTTT. This translates into CASSLGGTGSEKLFF. This chain uses TRBV7-9 with TRBJ1-4; 9 positions agree with TRBD1. CDR3 length: 15 amino acids. The J segment lost 7 bases and the V segment lost 5 bases, leaving 8 bases of the junction unmatched. Germline-derived CDR1 and CDR2 are SEHNR and FQNEAQ (reference sequence).

The chain recombines TRBV29-1 with TRBJ2-3; 8 nucleotides agree with TRBD2. This CDR3 spans 16 amino acids. Per the germline V gene, CDR1 is SQVTM and CDR2 is ANQGSEA. With 6 bases clipped from V and 2 bases from J, the junction kept 13 bases outside the gene matches. The CDR3 DNA reads TGCAGCGTCCAAGGACTAGCCGCGACTCCCACAGATACGCAGTATTTT. The encoded protein is CSVQGLAATPTDTQYF.

This clonotype was detected a few times. The chain combines TRBV23-1 with TRBJ1-2; possible D gene TRBD1, 6 bases. TRBV23-1 is identified as an open reading frame with a role that is uncertain. The CDR3 length is 15 residues. V dropped 11 bases and J dropped 2 bases, with 21 bases sitting between them. The CDR3 DNA follows: TGCGCCCGGGGTCCTCGGTGGGGGCTCAACTATGGCTACACCTTC. Encoded protein: CARGPRWGLNYGYTF.

This clonotype was detected many times. The chain has TRBV7-2 and TRBJ1-6, with no clear D. Germline assignment: CDR1 SGHTA and CDR2 FQGNSA. This CDR3 is 15 amino acids long. The V and J ends lost 7 bases and 4 bases respectively, with 14 bases between them. The CDR3 DNA follows: TGTGCCAGCACCGTCAAAGGCGGGTATAATTCACCCCTCCACTTT. It translates to CASTVKGGYNSPLHF.

This chain joins TRBV11-2 and TRBJ1-1; 7 bases line up with TRBD1. V was clipped by 1 base and J by 1 base; unmatched bases: 6. There are 16 residues in the CDR3. Germline loops: CDR1 SGHAT, CDR2 FQNNGV. The CDR3 is CASSLGYRGKNTEAFF. The CDR3 region has the DNA TGTGCCAGCAGCTTAGGGTACAGGGGTAAGAACACTGAAGCTTTCTTT.

This rearrangement joins TRBV6-6 to TRBJ2-1, with a possible D match to TRBD2 (5 bases). Trimming shortened V by 8 bases and J by 7 bases, and 6 bases separated the two germline ends. The CDR3 extends over 10 amino acids. CDR1 is MNHNY, CDR2 SVGAGI, per germline (reference sequence). The DNA for the CDR3 is TGTGCCAGCGGGGAGAATGAGCAGTTCTTC. Its translation: CASGENEQFF.

CDR3 DNA sequence: TGTGCCAGCAGCAACCTAAAACAGGGAGTGAACACTGAAGCTTTCTTT. Protein: CASSNLKQGVNTEAFF. The rearrangement joins TRBV27 to TRBJ1-1, with D tentatively TRBD1 (6 bases). CDR1 is MNHEY and CDR2 is SMNVEV in the germline V gene (reference sequence). Trimming stripped 6 bases from V and 0 bases from J, with 17 bases between. The CDR3 length is 16 residues.

This clonotype showed up just a few times. The J gene is TRBJ1-2, the V gene TRBV7-2, with a possible D match to TRBD1 (5 bases). The CDR3 length is 17 residues. V gave up 5 bases and J gave up 0 bases, with 19 bases separating them. Germline CDR1 is SGHTA and CDR2 is FQGNSA. The CDR3 region is CASSPRGGHQPNYGYTF. For the CDR3, the DNA is TGTGCCAGCAGCCCGAGGGGTGGACACCAGCCTAACTATGGCTACACCTTC.

This clonotype was picked up a small number of times. The CDR3 spells CASSLAGTLTYNEQFF. CDR3 nucleotide sequence: TGTGCCAGCAGCTTAGCAGGGACCCTCACCTACAATGAGCAGTTCTTC. V usage is TRBV7-2 and J usage is TRBJ2-1, with D perhaps given as TRBD1 or TRBD2 (5 bases each). Looked up from germline, CDR1 is SGHTA and CDR2 is FQGNSA. The ends were cut back, 0 bases at V and 2 bases at J, with 11 bases in the middle. The CDR3 extends over 16 amino acids.